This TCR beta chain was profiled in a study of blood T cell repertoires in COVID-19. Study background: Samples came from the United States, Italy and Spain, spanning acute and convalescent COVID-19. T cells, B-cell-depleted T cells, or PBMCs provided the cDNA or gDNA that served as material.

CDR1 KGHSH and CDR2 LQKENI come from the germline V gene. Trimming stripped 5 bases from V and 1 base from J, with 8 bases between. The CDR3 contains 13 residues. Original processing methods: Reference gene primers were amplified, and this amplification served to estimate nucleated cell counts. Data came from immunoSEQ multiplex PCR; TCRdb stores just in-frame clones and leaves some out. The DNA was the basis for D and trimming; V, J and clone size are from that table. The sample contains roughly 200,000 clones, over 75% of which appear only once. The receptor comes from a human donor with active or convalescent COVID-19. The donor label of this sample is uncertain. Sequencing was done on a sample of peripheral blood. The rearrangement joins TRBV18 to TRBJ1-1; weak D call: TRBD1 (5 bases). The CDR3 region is CASSFRENTEAFF. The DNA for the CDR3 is TGTGCCAGCTCATTCAGGGAGAACACTGAAGCTTTCTTT.